This T cell receptor beta chain stems from a study of control samples from healthy donors and cancer patients. Trimming shortened V by 2 bases and J by 6 bases, and 8 bases separated the two germline ends. CDR1 and CDR2 (germline): KGHSH, LQKENI. The CDR3 contains 12 residues. Clones were read by immunoSEQ multiplex PCR, and TCRdb kept only the in-frame ones, dropping some. The table lists about 170,000 clones, roughly 95% of them singletons, with over 3.5% in the top ten. The TCR originated in a woman aged 55-70 years in good health. Sequenced sample: blood. This chain joins TRBV18 and TRBJ2-7; D is unresolved. The CDR3 nucleotides read TGTGCCAGCTCACCATTACAAGGCGAGCAGTACTTC. It codes for CASSPLQGEQYF.